A selection of T cell receptor beta chains follows, all from one sample in a study of sequential checkpoint blockade in melanoma. Profiling relied on immunoSEQ multiplex PCR, and the TCRdb table lists in-frame clones only, not all of them. Of 9,500 to 11,000 clones in the sample, under 60% were seen once. This sample comprised CD8+ T cells sorted from blood (inferred from file names), obtained from a patient given nivolumab and ipilimumab in sequence. Receptor source: a human donor with melanoma. Each CDR3 is given with its conserved first and last residue. A D gene is named only where the DNA matches it firmly. Clone size is shown for a subset of rows, as once, few, many or a class of expanded clone.

D	V	size	J	CDR3	DNA
TRBD2	TRBV7-9	many	TRBJ2-1	CASSRLAGGPGPEQFF	TGTGCCAGCAGCCGACTAGCGGGAGGTCCAGGACCTGAGCAGTTCTTC
TRBD2	TRBV7-9	.	TRBJ2-1	CASSSLLAGAQDEQFF	TGTGCCAGCAGCTCCCTTCTAGCGGGAGCTCAGGATGAGCAGTTCTTC
TRBD1	TRBV27	.	TRBJ2-7	CASSLAGGREQYF	TGTGCCAGCAGTTTAGCAGGGGGCAGGGAGCAGTACTTC
TRBD1	TRBV15	.	TRBJ2-7	CATSRLTGNEQYF	TGTGCCACCAGCAGGTTGACAGGGAACGAGCAGTACTTC
.	TRBV7-3	.	TRBJ2-7	CASSLEGDLGRYEQYF	TGTGCCAGCAGCTTAGAAGGGGATCTCGGTAGGTACGAGCAGTACTTC
.	TRBV30	.	TRBJ2-7	CAWNGLGAYEQYF	TGTGCCTGGAACGGCCTCGGGGCCTACGAGCAGTACTTC
.	TRBV5-5	.	TRBJ2-7	CASSWDTQYHSYEQYF	TGTGCCAGCAGCTGGGACACTCAATACCACTCCTACGAGCAGTACTTC
TRBD1	TRBV28	.	TRBJ2-1	CASRLTGDITDEQFF	TGTGCCAGCAGACTGACAGGGGATATCACGGATGAGCAGTTCTTC
TRBD1	TRBV9	once	TRBJ1-4	CASRTLGTGGAGQEKLFF	TGTGCCAGCAGGACGCTCGGGACAGGGGGCGCAGGGCAGGAAAAACTGTTTTTT
TRBD1	TRBV28	.	TRBJ2-7	CASSSSSGTGFHEQYF	TGTGCCAGCAGTTCTTCCTCCGGGACAGGGTTCCACGAGCAGTACTTC
.	TRBV10-2	few	TRBJ1-2	CASSARMEAPSYTF	TGCGCCAGCAGTGCCCGGATGGAGGCCCCGAGCTACACCTTC
.	TRBV19	few	TRBJ2-7	CASSLYLYYEQYF	TGTGCCAGTAGTTTATACCTCTACTACGAGCAGTACTTC
TRBD1	TRBV4-3	once	TRBJ2-4	CASSQDRGGTGGRDIQYF	TGCGCCAGCAGCCAAGACCGAGGAGGGACAGGGGGCAGGGACATTCAGTACTTC
.	TRBV6-5	.	TRBJ2-1	CASSLFREWDNEQFF	TGTGCCAGCAGTTTATTCCGGGAGTGGGACAATGAGCAGTTCTTC
TRBD2	TRBV30	.	TRBJ2-3	CAWSLGLAGGKDTQYF	TGTGCCTGGAGCTTAGGACTAGCGGGAGGTAAAGATACGCAGTATTTT
TRBD2	TRBV11-2	.	TRBJ2-7	CASSNPTSGRQYF	TGTGCCAGCAGCAACCCGACTAGCGGGCGGCAGTACTTC
.	TRBV11-2	.	TRBJ2-7	CASSYHGPYEQYF	TGTGCCAGCAGCTACCATGGGCCCTACGAGCAGTACTTC
TRBD1	TRBV30	.	TRBJ1-4	CAWTRQGVTNEKLFF	TGTGCCTGGACTAGACAGGGGGTTACTAATGAAAAACTGTTTTTT
.	TRBV7-9	.	TRBJ2-2	CASLFDTGELFF	TGTGCCAGCCTCTTTGACACCGGGGAGCTGTTTTTT
.	TRBV7-3	.	TRBJ2-1	CASSLEGQYNEQFF	TGTGCCAGCAGCTTAGAGGGACAATACAATGAGCAGTTCTTC
TRBD1	TRBV15	few	TRBJ2-7	CATGTGTGAYEQYF	TGTGCCACCGGGACCGGGACAGGAGCCTACGAGCAGTACTTC
.	TRBV7-9	few	TRBJ2-7	CAGSPGHRYEQYF	TGTGCCGGCAGCCCGGGACACAGGTACGAGCAGTACTTC
.	TRBV7-3	.	TRBJ2-3	CASSAQGLAASTDTQYF	TGTGCCAGCAGTGCACAAGGGTTAGCGGCTAGCACAGATACGCAGTATTTT
TRBD1	TRBV30	.	TRBJ2-3	CAWNRGLGTDTQYF	TGTGCCTGGAACAGGGGTTTGGGCACAGATACGCAGTATTTT
TRBD1	TRBV28	.	TRBJ1-1	CASSLQMTGKNTEAFF	TGTGCCAGCAGTTTACAAATGACAGGGAAGAACACTGAAGCTTTCTTT
TRBD2	TRBV6-6	few	TRBJ2-4	CASSESKRGYQIYF	TGTGCCAGCAGCGAGTCAAAGCGGGGCTACCAAATTTACTTC
TRBD1	TRBV9	once	TRBJ2-4	CASSRQGMGDIQYF	TGTGCCAGCAGCAGACAGGGAATGGGGGACATTCAGTACTTC
TRBD2	TRBV19	.	TRBJ2-7	CASSILTSDEQYF	TGTGCCAGTAGTATCCTGACTAGCGACGAGCAGTACTTC
.	TRBV29-1	few	TRBJ1-1	CSVGGHTEAFF	TGCAGCGTGGGAGGTCACACTGAAGCTTTCTTT
TRBD2	TRBV30	few	TRBJ2-3	CAWSELAGVNTQYF	TGTGCCTGGAGTGAGCTAGCGGGAGTTAATACGCAGTATTTT
.	TRBV6-5	once	TRBJ2-7	CASRRPGHYYEQYF	TGTGCCAGCAGACGTCCGGGACACTACTACGAGCAGTACTTC
.	TRBV7-8	few	TRBJ1-1	CASSHRTANTEAFF	TGTGCCAGCAGCCATCGGACAGCGAACACTGAAGCTTTCTTT
TRBD1	TRBV9	few	TRBJ2-7	CASSAEDRGSYEQYF	TGTGCCAGCAGCGCGGAGGACAGGGGATCCTACGAGCAGTACTTC
.	TRBV7-9	.	TRBJ1-4	CASSFPSGSNEKLFF	TGTGCCAGCAGCTTCCCGTCGGGTTCTAATGAAAAACTGTTTTTT
TRBD1	TRBV19	.	TRBJ2-1	CASSPLRQGPYNEQFF	TGTGCCAGTAGTCCCCTTAGACAGGGCCCCTACAATGAGCAGTTCTTC
TRBD1	TRBV30	.	TRBJ2-1	CAWSIQGYNEQFF	TGTGCCTGGAGTATACAGGGGTACAATGAGCAGTTCTTC
.	TRBV30	.	TRBJ1-1	CAWSVRGGETEAFF	TGTGCCTGGAGTGTACGGGGCGGGGAGACTGAAGCTTTCTTT
TRBD1	TRBV9	few	TRBJ2-5	CASSSRPDRGRETQYF	TGTGCCAGCAGCAGCCGACCGGACAGGGGAAGAGAGACCCAGTACTTC
.	TRBV5-5	.	TRBJ1-1	CASSLSGTEAFF	TGTGCCAGCAGCTTATCGGGTACTGAAGCTTTCTTT
TRBD2	TRBV19	.	TRBJ2-1	CASSIWAGASGYNEQFF	TGTGCCAGTAGTATATGGGCTGGGGCTAGCGGTTACAATGAGCAGTTCTTC
TRBD2	TRBV30	.	TRBJ2-7	CAWSSLGREATYEQYF	TGTGCCTGGAGTTCCCTTGGGCGGGAGGCCACCTACGAGCAGTACTTC
.	TRBV18	.	TRBJ2-2	CASVTGPAAGELFF	TGTGCCAGCGTCACAGGGCCCGCTGCCGGGGAGCTGTTTTTT
.	TRBV4-3	.	TRBJ2-5	CASSQIPGETQYF	TGCGCCAGCAGCCAGATCCCCGGGGAGACCCAGTACTTC
TRBD1	TRBV27	.	TRBJ2-3	CASKGQGGTDTQYF	TGTGCCAGCAAAGGACAGGGGGGCACAGATACGCAGTATTTT
.	TRBV4-2	.	TRBJ1-2	CASSPRGSYGYTF	TGTGCCAGCAGCCCCAGGGGTAGCTATGGCTACACCTTC
TRBD2	TRBV6-5	once	TRBJ2-1	CASSYSKLAGGQFF	TGTGCCAGCAGTTACTCGAAACTAGCGGGAGGACAGTTCTTC
.	TRBV6-5	.	TRBJ1-1	CASRDGQITEAFF	TGTGCCAGCAGGGACGGACAAATCACTGAAGCTTTCTTT
.	TRBV4-2	.	TRBJ2-1	CASSQLISRGKGTYNEQFF	TGTGCCAGCAGCCAATTAATAAGCAGGGGTAAGGGGACCTACAATGAGCAGTTCTTC